Below, 26 T cell receptor beta chains from the same sample are listed, as sequenced in a study of blood T cell repertoires in COVID-19. Using immunoSEQ multiplex PCR, the repertoire was profiled, and TCRdb retains in-frame clones only, with some absent. The sample shows more than 200,000 clones, approximately 80% of them seen only once. Input material: PBMCs or T cells enriched from blood (not recorded which). These receptors were collected from a man aged 55 to 69 who had recovered from COVID-19.

This chain uses TRBV4-3 with TRBJ2-3, with 9 positions matching TRBD1. V was clipped by 3 bases and J by 4 bases; unmatched bases: 11. Germline-derived CDR1 and CDR2 are LGHNA and YSLEER. The length of the CDR3 is 17 residues. The CDR3 DNA follows: TGCGCCAGCAGCCATACCTTGCCGGGACAGGGTGCAGATACGCAGTATTTT. The encoded protein is CASSHTLPGQGADTQYF.

This chain joins TRBV10-3 and TRBJ1-5; TRBD1 is a possible D gene (5 bases). Germline loops: CDR1 ENHRY, CDR2 SYGVKD. The CDR3 extends over 14 amino acids. V lost 10 bases and J lost 6, with 19 bases in between. The CDR3 reads CASNTGEGFQPQHF. The DNA of the CDR3 is TGTGCCAGCAACACGGGGGAGGGCTTTCAGCCCCAGCATTTT.

V gene TRBV10-3 combines with J gene TRBJ1-1; a weak D match, TRBD1 (5 bases). With 6 bases removed from V and 1 base from J, the gap between germline ends came to 9 bases. This CDR3 is built from 13 residues. From germline, CDR1 is ENHRY and CDR2 SYGVKD. CDR3 sequence: CAIRMDKNTEAFF. The CDR3 DNA sequence: TGTGCCATCAGAATGGACAAGAACACTGAAGCTTTCTTT.

The CDR3 sequence is CASSYVLNTEAFF. CDR3 sequence (DNA): TGTGCCAGCAGTTACGTACTAAACACTGAAGCTTTCTTT. This chain joins TRBV6-5 and TRBJ1-1; no clear D. The CDR3 sequence is 13 residues long. CDR1 is MNHEY, CDR2 SVGAGI, per germline. V was cut by 2 bases and J by 2 bases, with 6 bases left in between.

The chain carries TRBV3-1 (or the pseudogene TRBV3-2) and TRBJ1-3; the D is unclear. Deletions cut 2 bases from V and 2 bases from J, with 4 bases between. Germline CDR1 LGHDT, CDR2 YNNKEL (reference sequence). There are 13 residues in the CDR3. Here the CDR3 reads CASSQQAGNTIYF. The CDR3 DNA reads TGTGCCAGCAGCCAACAGGCTGGAAACACCATATATTTT.

The gene calls are TRBV15 and TRBJ1-1, with D unresolved. The CDR3 is made up of 12 amino acids. Germline V lookup: CDR1 LNHNV, CDR2 YYDKDF (reference sequence). V was cut by 6 bases and J by 1 base, with 6 bases left in between. As DNA, the CDR3 is TGTGCCACCAGGTCGCGGAACACTGAAGCTTTCTTT. This encodes CATRSRNTEAFF.

This chain joins TRBV5-4 and TRBJ1-2, with TRBD1 matching over 9 bases. Per germline, CDR1 SGHNT and CDR2 YYREEE (reference sequence). The CDR3 spans 13 residues. Germline trimming cut 4 bases from V and 7 bases from J; bases unmatched to any gene: 5. CDR3: CASSHGQGSGYTF. The CDR3 DNA is TGTGCCAGCAGCCACGGACAGGGGAGTGGCTACACCTTC. The complete variable domain, with remaining parts taken from reference TRBV5-4 and TRBJ1-2, reads ETGVTQSPTHLIKTRGQQVTLRCSSQSGHNTVSWYQQALGQGPQFIFQYYREEENGRGNFPPRFSGLQFPNYSSELNVNALELDDSALYLCASSHGQGSGYTFGSGTRLTVV.

The CDR3, as DNA: TGTGCCACCCGAGCCTCGGGGAACACCGGGGAGCTGTTTTTT. Its protein is CATRASGNTGELFF. The chain is built from TRBV24-1 and TRBJ2-2; D remains ambiguous. The V gene lost 9 bases and the J gene lost 1 base, with 11 bases spanning the gap. The CDR3 length is 14 residues. The V gene's germline CDR1 is KGHDR and CDR2 SFDVKD.

The chain uses TRBV11-3 and TRBJ2-3; tentative D call: TRBD2 (7 bases). Germline CDR1 reads SGHNT; CDR2 reads YENEEA. The CDR3 sequence is 15 residues long. The V end was cut by 3 bases, the J end by 1 base, with 11 bases between. CDR3 region: CASSLGGPRTDTQYF. CDR3 DNA: TGTGCCAGCAGCTTGGGGGGGCCGCGCACAGATACGCAGTATTTT. The full variable domain, rest sourced from reference TRBV11-3 and TRBJ2-3, is EAGVVQSPRYKIIEKKQPVAFWCNPISGHNTLYWYLQNLGQGPELLIRYENEEAVDDSQLPKDRFSAERLKGVDSTLKIQPAELGDSAVYLCASSLGGPRTDTQYFGPGTRLTVL.

The rearrangement uses TRBV18 and TRBJ1-1, with D unclear. This CDR3 is 13 amino acids long. Germline V CDR1 and CDR2: KGHSH, LQKENI. The V and J ends lost 9 bases and 4 bases respectively, with 15 bases between them. CDR3 sequence reads: CASSTDIVTEAFF. CDR3 in DNA: TGTGCCAGTTCAACCGACATTGTCACTGAAGCTTTCTTT.

V is TRBV5-6 and J is TRBJ1-4; 8 bases agree with TRBD1. CDR1 SGHDT and CDR2 YYEEEE come from the germline V gene. This CDR3 is 15 amino acids long. Trimming at V came to 3 bases and at J to 5 bases, leaving 6 bases not matched to a gene. This chain's CDR3 is CASSSTGQANEKLFF. CDR3 DNA: TGTGCCAGCAGCTCGACGGGACAGGCAAATGAAAAACTGTTTTTT. Supplemented by reference TRBV5-6 and TRBJ1-4, the full variable domain reads DAGVTQSPTHLIKTRGQQVTLRCSPKSGHDTVSWYQQALGQGPQFIFQYYEEEERQRGNFPDRFSGHQFPNYSSELNVNALLLGDSALYLCASSSTGQANEKLFFGSGTQLSVL.

The CDR3 here is CASSLGAKYGYTF. CDR3 coding DNA: TGTGCCAGCAGCCTGGGGGCAAAATATGGCTACACCTTC. The rearrangement uses TRBV5-4 and TRBJ1-2; possible D gene TRBD1, 6 bases. Germline V lookup: CDR1 SGHNT, CDR2 YYREEE (reference sequence). The CDR3 runs 13 residues. Trimming removed 4 bases at V and 5 bases at J, with 12 bases between.

This clone showed up many times. This sequence joins TRBV9 and TRBJ2-3, with D possibly being TRBD1 (6 bases). This CDR3 has 15 amino acids. V was shortened by 4 bases and J by 6 bases, with 18 bases between the two germline ends. CDR1 and CDR2 (germline): SGDLS, YYNGEE. The CDR3 is CASSSTGSQWDTQYF. The CDR3 nucleotides read TGTGCCAGCAGCTCAACAGGGTCTCAGTGGGATACGCAGTATTTT.

The chain uses TRBV5-8 and TRBJ1-4, with D maybe TRBD1 (5 bases). V lost 6 bases and J 3 bases, leaving 15 bases between the germline ends. The CDR3 has 15 residues. From germline, CDR1 is SGHTS and CDR2 YDEGEE. CDR3: CASNLGTGANEKLFF. CDR3 bases: TGTGCCAGCAACCTGGGGACGGGGGCTAATGAAAAACTGTTTTTT.

Notes on this clone: Other DNA sequences in the sample encode the same CDR3. The V and J genes are TRBV4-3 and TRBJ2-7; maybe TRBD2 (5 bases). The CDR3 is made up of 14 amino acids. Germline V gives CDR1 LGHNA, CDR2 YSLEER. Trimming shortened V by 0 bases and J by 4 bases, and 10 bases separated the two germline ends. CDR3: CASSQELGGYEQYF. The CDR3 DNA is TGCGCCAGCAGCCAAGAACTAGGAGGATACGAGCAGTACTTC.

The chain joins TRBV5-1 to TRBJ2-1; 11 bases line up with TRBD1. CDR3 length: 15 amino acids. Germline V gene lookup returns CDR1 SGHRS and CDR2 YFSETQ. V lost 6 bases and J lost 5; bases outside the gene matches: 7. The CDR3 is CASTRGQGDNNEQFF. In DNA form, the CDR3 reads TGCGCCAGCACGCGGGGACAGGGGGATAACAATGAGCAGTTCTTC.

The table lists this clone with a count of one. The chain recombines TRBV9 with TRBJ2-7, with TRBD1 matching 7 bases. CDR1 and CDR2 (germline): SGDLS, YYNGEE. The CDR3 consists of 13 residues. V was clipped by 0 bases and J by 10 bases; unmatched bases: 7. DNA of the CDR3: TGTGCCAGCAGCGTAGGGAACAGGGGCGACCAGTACTTC. Its protein product is CASSVGNRGDQYF. The whole variable domain, filled in from reference TRBV9 and TRBJ2-7, reads DSGVTQTPKHLITATGQRVTLRCSPRSGDLSVYWYQQSLDQGLQFLIQYYNGEERAKGNILERFSAQQFPDLHSELNLSSLELGDSALYFCASSVGNRGDQYFGPGTRLTVT.

This clone was counted once. V is TRBV7-9 and J is TRBJ2-5, with 9 bases identical to TRBD1. V trimming: 1 base; J trimming: 2 bases; junction bases outside the gene matches: 2. Germline V gene data show CDR1 as SEHNR and CDR2 as FQNEAQ (reference sequence). The CDR3 is 15 residues long. In nucleotides, the CDR3 is TGTGCCAGCAGCTTAGATGACAGGGGGCAAGAGACCCAGTACTTC. As protein: CASSLDDRGQETQYF.

V and J are TRBV7-2 and TRBJ2-1; 8 nucleotides match TRBD2. This CDR3 region has 15 residues. Germline V CDR1 and CDR2: SGHTA, FQGNSA. With V trimmed by 2 bases and J by 8 bases, 8 bases remained unmatched. CDR3: CASSLNGRAEDEQFF. The CDR3 DNA follows: TGTGCCAGCAGCTTAAACGGGAGGGCCGAGGATGAGCAGTTCTTC.

The chain combines TRBV7-2 with TRBJ2-1, with D maybe TRBD2 (5 bases). The CDR3 is 14 residues long. V dropped 1 base and J dropped 8 bases, with 12 bases sitting between them. Germline-derived CDR1 and CDR2 are SGHTA and FQGNSA. The CDR3 spells CASSLGGGGDEQFF. The CDR3 DNA follows: TGTGCCAGCAGCTTAGGCGGCGGAGGAGATGAGCAGTTCTTC.

This clone appeared a few times. The gene calls are TRBV5-6 and TRBJ2-1; D unclear. This CDR3 has 12 amino acids. From germline, CDR1 is SGHDT and CDR2 YYEEEE. V was trimmed by 0 bases and J by 7 bases, leaving 5 bases between them. The CDR3 loop reads CASSLEANEQFF. The CDR3 DNA follows: TGTGCCAGCAGCTTGGAAGCAAATGAGCAGTTCTTC. The entire variable domain, with the rest obtained from reference TRBV5-6 and TRBJ2-1, is as follows: DAGVTQSPTHLIKTRGQQVTLRCSPKSGHDTVSWYQQALGQGPQFIFQYYEEEERQRGNFPDRFSGHQFPNYSSELNVNALLLGDSALYLCASSLEANEQFFGPGTRLTVL.

V usage is TRBV10-3 and J usage is TRBJ1-3; TRBD1 matches at 11 bases. The trim removed 10 bases at V and 3 bases at J, leaving 8 bases unmatched. Germline V gene sequence: CDR1 ENHRY, CDR2 SYGVKD. The CDR3 spans 15 residues. The CDR3 loop reads CATAGQGVYGNTIYF. CDR3 DNA: TGTGCCACCGCGGGACAGGGGGTATATGGAAACACCATATATTTT.

In this sample, this clone turned up a few times. The chain has TRBV19 and TRBJ2-3, with a tentative D call TRBD2 (5 bases). Deletions cut 7 bases from V and 5 bases from J, with 19 bases between. The germline CDR1 and CDR2 sequences are LNHDA and SQIVND (reference sequence). This CDR3 region has 15 residues. The CDR3 is CASTGYGGSRDTQYF. In DNA form, the CDR3 reads TGTGCCAGTACTGGATACGGCGGGTCGAGAGATACGCAGTATTTT.

This chain uses TRBV24-1 with TRBJ1-4, with D possibly TRBD1 on 6 matching bases. The CDR3 extends over 13 amino acids. Germline CDR1 KGHDR, CDR2 SFDVKD. The V and J ends lost 9 bases and 0 bases respectively, with 7 bases between them. CDR3 in amino acids: CATQGTTNEKLFF. CDR3 nucleotide sequence: TGTGCCACCCAGGGGACAACTAATGAAAAACTGTTTTTT.

This clone has a single count. This chain uses TRBV6-1 with TRBJ1-5, with D perhaps TRBD1 (6 bases). CDR3 length: 18 residues. The V end was cut by 2 bases, the J end by 3 bases, with 20 bases between. The germline CDR1 and CDR2 sequences are MNHNS and SASEGT. Here the CDR3 reads CASSEFWAGDRSNQPQHF. In nucleotides, the CDR3 is TGTGCCAGCAGTGAATTCTGGGCAGGGGATAGATCCAATCAGCCCCAGCATTTT.

This clone was found a few times. The chain has TRBV7-2 and TRBJ1-1; 7 nucleotides match TRBD1. The V and J ends lost 3 bases and 1 base, in that order; junction bases with no gene match: 11. Germline-derived CDR1 and CDR2 are SGHTA and FQGNSA. The CDR3 is 17 residues long. The CDR3, as DNA: TGTGCCAGCAGCTTGGCCTTTGACAGGGTCCAGAACACTGAAGCTTTCTTT. This sequence encodes CASSLAFDRVQNTEAFF.